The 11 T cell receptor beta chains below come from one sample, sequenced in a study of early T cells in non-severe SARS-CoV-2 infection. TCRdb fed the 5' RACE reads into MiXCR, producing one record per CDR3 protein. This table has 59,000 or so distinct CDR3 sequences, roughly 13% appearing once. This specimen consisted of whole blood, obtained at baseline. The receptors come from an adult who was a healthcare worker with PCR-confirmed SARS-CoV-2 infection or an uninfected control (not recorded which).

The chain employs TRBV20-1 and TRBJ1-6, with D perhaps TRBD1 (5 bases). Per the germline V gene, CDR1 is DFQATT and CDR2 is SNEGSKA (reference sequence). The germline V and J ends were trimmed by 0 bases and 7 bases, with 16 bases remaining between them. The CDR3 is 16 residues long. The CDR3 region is CSARDPGATVNSPLHF. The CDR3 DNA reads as TGCAGTGCTAGAGATCCTGGGGCGACTGTCAATTCACCCCTCCACTTT.

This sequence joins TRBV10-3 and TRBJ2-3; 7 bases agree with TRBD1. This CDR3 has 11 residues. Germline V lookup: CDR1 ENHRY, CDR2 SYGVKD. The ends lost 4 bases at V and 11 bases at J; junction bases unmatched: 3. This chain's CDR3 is CAISGQGEQYF. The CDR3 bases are TGTGCCATCAGTGGACAGGGCGAGCAGTATTTT.

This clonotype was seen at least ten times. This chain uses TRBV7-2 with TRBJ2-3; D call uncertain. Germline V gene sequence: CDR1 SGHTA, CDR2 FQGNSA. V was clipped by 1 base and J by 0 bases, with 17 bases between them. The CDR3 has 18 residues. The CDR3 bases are TGTGCCAGCAGCTTAGACTGGTCGGGCGCCGCTAGCACAGATACGCAGTATTTT. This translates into CASSLDWSGAASTDTQYF.

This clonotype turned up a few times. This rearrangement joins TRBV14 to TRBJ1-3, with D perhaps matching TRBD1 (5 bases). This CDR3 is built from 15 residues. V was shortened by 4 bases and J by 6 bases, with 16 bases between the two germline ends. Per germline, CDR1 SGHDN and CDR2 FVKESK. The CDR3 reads CASSPFPRGVNTIYF. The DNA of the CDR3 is TGTGCCAGCAGCCCTTTTCCACGAGGGGTAAACACCATATATTTT. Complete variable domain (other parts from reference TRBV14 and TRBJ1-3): EAGVTQFPSHSVIEKGQTVTLRCDPISGHDNLYWYRRVMGKEIKFLLHFVKESKQDESGMPNNRFLAERTGGTYSTLKVQPAELEDSGVYFCASSPFPRGVNTIYFGEGSWLTVV.

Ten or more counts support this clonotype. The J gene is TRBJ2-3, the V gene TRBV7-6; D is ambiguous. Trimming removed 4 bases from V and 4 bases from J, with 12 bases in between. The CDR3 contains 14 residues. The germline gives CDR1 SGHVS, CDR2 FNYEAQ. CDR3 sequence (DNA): TGTGCCAGCAGCTCGATCCTCGTTCCAGATACGCAGTATTTT. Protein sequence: CASSSILVPDTQYF.

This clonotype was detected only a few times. Here the CDR3 DNA reads TGTGCCAGCAGTTATTGGGCTACGAACACCGGGGAGCTGTTTTTT. This encodes CASSYWATNTGELFF. This sequence joins TRBV6-2 or TRBV6-3 and TRBJ2-2; D not resolved. CDR3 length: 15 residues. Germline assignment: CDR1 MNHEY and CDR2 SVGEGT. The V and J ends lost 3 bases and 0 bases respectively, with 8 bases between them.

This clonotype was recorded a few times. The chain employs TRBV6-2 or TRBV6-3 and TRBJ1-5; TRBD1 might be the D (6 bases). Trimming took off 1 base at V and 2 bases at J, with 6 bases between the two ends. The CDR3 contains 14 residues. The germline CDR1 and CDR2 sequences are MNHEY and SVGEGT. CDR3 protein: CASSYWGRNQPQHF. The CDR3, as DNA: TGTGCCAGCAGTTACTGGGGGCGCAATCAGCCCCAGCATTTT.

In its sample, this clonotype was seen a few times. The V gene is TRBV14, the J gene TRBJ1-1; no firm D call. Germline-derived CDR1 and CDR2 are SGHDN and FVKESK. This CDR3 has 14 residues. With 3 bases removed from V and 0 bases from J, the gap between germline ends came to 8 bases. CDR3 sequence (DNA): TGTGCCAGCAGCCAGAACAGCATGAACACTGAAGCTTTCTTT. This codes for CASSQNSMNTEAFF. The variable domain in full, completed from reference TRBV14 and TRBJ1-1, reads EAGVTQFPSHSVIEKGQTVTLRCDPISGHDNLYWYRRVMGKEIKFLLHFVKESKQDESGMPNNRFLAERTGGTYSTLKVQPAELEDSGVYFCASSQNSMNTEAFFGQGTRLTVV.

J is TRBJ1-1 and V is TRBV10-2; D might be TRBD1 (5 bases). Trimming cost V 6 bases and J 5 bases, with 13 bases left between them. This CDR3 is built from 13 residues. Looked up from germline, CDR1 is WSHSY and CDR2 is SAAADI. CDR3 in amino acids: CASREGHRTEAFF. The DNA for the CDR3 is TGCGCCAGCAGGGAGGGGCATCGGACTGAAGCTTTCTTT.

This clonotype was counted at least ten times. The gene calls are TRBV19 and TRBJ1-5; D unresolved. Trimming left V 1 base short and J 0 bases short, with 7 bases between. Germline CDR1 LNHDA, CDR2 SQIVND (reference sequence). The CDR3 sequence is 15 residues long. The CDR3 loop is CASSIVDDSNQPQHF. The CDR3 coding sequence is TGTGCCAGTAGTATAGTTGACGATAGCAATCAGCCCCAGCATTTT. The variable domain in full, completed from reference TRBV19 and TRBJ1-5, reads DGGITQSPKYLFRKEGQNVTLSCEQNLNHDAMYWYRQDPGQGLRLIYYSQIVNDFQKGDIAEGYSVSREKKESFPLTVTSAQKNPTAFYLCASSIVDDSNQPQHFGDGTRLSIL.

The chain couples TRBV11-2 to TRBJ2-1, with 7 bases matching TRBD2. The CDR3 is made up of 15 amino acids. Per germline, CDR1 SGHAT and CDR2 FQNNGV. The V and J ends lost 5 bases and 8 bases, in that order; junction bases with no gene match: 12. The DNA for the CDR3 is TGTGCCAGCAGCGCGTGGGACTACAGCTTTGATGAGCAGTTCTTC. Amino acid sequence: CASSAWDYSFDEQFF.